One sample yielded the 16 T cell receptor beta chains listed below, sequenced in a study of cytomegalovirus exposure and HLA in healthy donors. PCR primers comprised 60 Vbeta and 13 Jbeta primers. This table comes from immunoSEQ multiplex PCR, and its TCRdb copy is limited to in-frame clones, with some not included. This repertoire shows roughly 90,000 clones, approximately 88% found once; its top ten account for 2.1%. Sequences were obtained from PBMCs. Receptors were obtained from a man younger than 30 in good health and CMV-seronegative.

The rearrangement joins TRBV5-1 to TRBJ2-5; TRBD1 might be the D (6 bases). V lost 3 bases to trimming and J lost 3 bases, with 12 bases between them. Looked up from germline, CDR1 is SGHRS and CDR2 is YFSETQ. This CDR3 has 14 amino acids. The CDR3 here is CASSSDRSKETQYF. The CDR3 coding sequence is TGCGCCAGCAGCTCCGACAGGTCGAAAGAGACCCAGTACTTC.

The chain carries TRBV9 and TRBJ2-1; the match to TRBD2 covers 12 bases. Trimming removed 4 bases from V and 7 bases from J; junction bases left unmatched: 9. This CDR3 comprises 16 residues. Germline V gives CDR1 SGDLS, CDR2 YYNGEE. CDR3 amino acids: CASSIPLAGGPNEQFF. DNA for the CDR3: TGTGCCAGCAGCATACCTCTAGCGGGAGGGCCAAATGAGCAGTTCTTC.

J is TRBJ1-3 and V is TRBV9; perhaps TRBD1 as D (5 bases). In germline, CDR1 is SGDLS, CDR2 YYNGEE. CDR3 size: 16 residues. V lost 2 bases and J 4 bases, leaving 16 bases between the germline ends. The CDR3 nucleotides read TGTGCCAGCAGCGTCGACGGTGGACATGGGGGAAACACCATATATTTT. Its protein is CASSVDGGHGGNTIYF.

V gene TRBV30 combines with J gene TRBJ1-1; D gene ambiguous. The CDR3 is 12 residues long. The germline gives CDR1 GTSNPN, CDR2 SVGIG (reference sequence). V was trimmed by 5 bases and J by 1 base, leaving 8 bases between them. The CDR3 sequence is CAWSRRNTEAFF. The CDR3 nucleotides read TGTGCCTGGTCTCGTCGGAACACTGAAGCTTTCTTT.

The V call is TRBV28, the J call TRBJ2-7, with 7 bases identical to TRBD2. This CDR3 comprises 16 residues. Germline loops: CDR1 MDHEN, CDR2 SYDVKM. The J segment lost 5 bases and the V segment lost 3 bases, leaving 13 bases of the junction unmatched. DNA of the CDR3: TGTGCCAGCAGTTTTTTTCCCAAGCGGGGAGTTGACGAGCAGTACTTC. It codes for CASSFFPKRGVDEQYF.

The gene calls are TRBV5-1 and TRBJ2-1; TRBD2 matches at 8 bases. The CDR3 is 13 amino acids. CDR1 is SGHRS, CDR2 YFSETQ, per germline. The V gene end was trimmed by 6 bases and the J gene end by 4 bases; junction bases not matched to a gene: 3. The CDR3 loop reads CASTTSGYNEQFF. The DNA for the CDR3 is TGCGCCAGCACTACTAGCGGTTACAATGAGCAGTTCTTC.

The chain couples TRBV28 to TRBJ2-7; TRBD2 is a possible D gene (5 bases). The CDR3 extends over 15 amino acids. Germline V CDR1 and CDR2: MDHEN, SYDVKM. The V gene lost 6 bases and the J gene lost 1 base, with 16 bases spanning the gap. CDR3 protein: CASSLVSERSYEQYF. As DNA, the CDR3 is TGTGCCAGCAGCCTGGTTAGCGAGAGGTCCTACGAGCAGTACTTC.

This sequence joins TRBV30 and TRBJ2-3, with 9 bases lining up with TRBD1. V lost 0 bases and J lost 5; bases outside the gene matches: 15. CDR1 and CDR2 (germline): GTSNPN, SVGIG (reference sequence). The CDR3 is 18 residues long. In DNA form, the CDR3 reads TGTGCCTGGAGTGTGAGCACCCTCGGACAGGGGAGGGGAGATACGCAGTATTTT. Residues: CAWSVSTLGQGRGDTQYF.

This clone was counted once. The V gene is TRBV27, the J gene TRBJ2-2; 7 bases align to TRBD2. Per germline, CDR1 MNHEY and CDR2 SMNVEV (reference sequence). Trimming cost V 6 bases and J 6 bases; bases outside gene matches: 10. CDR3 length: 15 amino acids. In DNA, the CDR3 is TGTGCCAGCAGAGGGCAACGGCTAGCGGCCGGGGAGCTGTTTTTT. It specifies CASRGQRLAAGELFF.

This chain uses TRBV4-1 with TRBJ2-5, with TRBD2 matching over 10 bases. The J segment lost 4 bases and the V segment lost 4 bases, leaving 0 bases of the junction unmatched. The CDR3 extends over 13 amino acids. Per the germline V gene, CDR1 is MGHRA and CDR2 is YSYEKL. The CDR3 spells CASSRLAGETQYF. CDR3 coding DNA: TGCGCCAGCAGCCGACTAGCGGGAGAGACCCAGTACTTC.

This rearrangement joins TRBV6-1 to TRBJ1-5, with 8 bases fitting TRBD1. Germline V gene lookup returns CDR1 MNHNS and CDR2 SASEGT. The J segment lost 2 bases and the V segment lost 5 bases, leaving 5 bases of the junction unmatched. This CDR3 has 15 residues. Here the CDR3 DNA reads TGTGCCAGCAGTCCGACAGGGGATGGCAATCAGCCCCAGCATTTT. As protein: CASSPTGDGNQPQHF.

The chain has TRBV9 and TRBJ2-2; TRBD2 agrees at 7 bases. The CDR3 loop spans 14 amino acids. Germline V CDR1 and CDR2: SGDLS, YYNGEE. The V gene end was trimmed by 3 bases and the J gene end by 5 bases; junction bases not matched to a gene: 4. CDR3 bases: TGTGCCAGCAGCGCGGGACTAATAACCGGGGAGCTGTTTTTT. It translates to CASSAGLITGELFF.

V usage is TRBV7-9 and J usage is TRBJ2-1, with D unresolved. V was cut by 7 bases and J by 0 bases, with 7 bases left in between. The CDR3 extends over 13 amino acids. Germline V lookup: CDR1 SEHNR, CDR2 FQNEAQ (reference sequence). For the CDR3, the DNA is TGTGCCAGCATAAATAGCTCCTACAATGAGCAGTTCTTC. Translation: CASINSSYNEQFF.

The V call is TRBV10-3, the J call TRBJ1-1; D possibly corresponds to TRBD1 (5 bases). V was pared by 4 bases and J by 4 bases, with 13 bases between. CDR1 and CDR2 from the germline V gene are ENHRY and SYGVKD. CDR3 length: 14 residues. CDR3 residues: CAISGFPGGTEAFF. The CDR3 DNA reads TGTGCCATCAGTGGTTTCCCGGGGGGCACTGAAGCTTTCTTT.

The chain links TRBV6-6 to TRBJ1-1; D gene unclear. The length of the CDR3 is 13 residues. The V and J ends lost 2 bases and 1 base respectively, with 5 bases between them. The V gene's germline CDR1 is MNHNY and CDR2 SVGAGI (reference sequence). Here the CDR3 reads CASSYAGNTEAFF. The CDR3, as DNA: TGTGCCAGCAGTTACGCGGGGAACACTGAAGCTTTCTTT.

Notes on this clone: Other DNA sequences in the sample encode the same CDR3. The chain is built from TRBV4-1 and TRBJ2-1, with 11 positions matching TRBD1. J gave up 9 bases and V 4 bases, and 5 bases lay outside the gene matches. Per the germline V gene, CDR1 is MGHRA and CDR2 is YSYEKL. The CDR3 totals 14 residues. CDR3 residues: CASSLRTGGTEQFF. The CDR3 region has the DNA TGCGCCAGCAGCCTTCGGACAGGGGGCACTGAGCAGTTCTTC.